The 21 T cell receptor beta chains in this list originate from one sample, sequenced in a study of blood T cell repertoires in COVID-19. Some clones are missing from TCRdb's copy, which holds only in-frame ones; the method was immunoSEQ multiplex PCR. This table has 200,000 to 250,000 clones, roughly 80% appearing once. Source material: PBMCs or T cells enriched from blood (not recorded which). These receptors all stem from a middle-aged woman with acute COVID-19.

This chain uses TRBV5-6 with TRBJ2-7, with 9 positions matching TRBD2. J lost 5 bases, V lost 0 bases, and 12 bases had no gene match. In germline, CDR1 is SGHDT, CDR2 YYEEEE. CDR3 length: 17 residues. The CDR3 sequence: CASSLEIAGASGNEQYF. The DNA for the CDR3 is TGTGCCAGCAGCTTGGAAATAGCGGGAGCGTCGGGAAACGAGCAGTACTTC.

The chain's CDR3 is CASSGLAGYNEQFF. The DNA for the CDR3 is TGCGCCAGCAGCGGACTAGCGGGGTACAATGAGCAGTTCTTC. V is TRBV4-1 and J is TRBJ2-1; 12 bases line up with TRBD2. V trimming: 5 bases; J trimming: 4 bases; junction bases outside the gene matches: 0. Germline V CDR1 and CDR2: MGHRA, YSYEKL. The CDR3 totals 14 residues.

This clone was seen only a few times. The V and J genes are TRBV13 and TRBJ2-5; 10 nucleotides line up with TRBD2. Trimming took 5 bases from V and 5 from J; bases not matched to a gene: 14. Germline CDR1 and CDR2: PRHDT and FYEKMQ (reference sequence). The CDR3 covers 17 residues. CDR3 sequence reads: CASSPGGLAGERETQYF. CDR3 in DNA: TGTGCCAGCAGCCCCGGCGGGCTAGCGGGAGAACGGGAGACCCAGTACTTC.

The V and J genes are TRBV14 and TRBJ2-5; 11 positions agree with TRBD2. The junction had 6 bases not matched to a gene; V was cut back by 1 base and J by 5 bases. CDR1 SGHDN and CDR2 FVKESK come from the germline V gene. The CDR3 sequence is 16 residues long. As DNA, the CDR3 is TGTGCCAGCAGCCAAGTGCTAGCGGGAGGTGGGGAGACCCAGTACTTC. This sequence encodes CASSQVLAGGGETQYF.

This chain connects TRBV4-1 to TRBJ1-5, with D perhaps matching TRBD1 (6 bases). The V end was cut by 2 bases, the J end by 1 base, with 12 bases between. Germline V CDR1 and CDR2: MGHRA, YSYEKL. The CDR3 has 16 amino acids. The CDR3 nucleotides read TGCGCCAGCAGCCAATTACAGGGTCCCAGCAATCAGCCCCAGCATTTT. Translation gives CASSQLQGPSNQPQHF.

The rearrangement joins TRBV15 to TRBJ2-3, with a weak D call TRBD1 (6 bases). This CDR3 is 14 amino acids long. CDR1 is LNHNV, CDR2 YYDKDF, per germline (reference sequence). The V and J ends lost 2 bases and 7 bases respectively, with 13 bases between them. The CDR3 DNA sequence: TGTGCCACCAGCAGAACCCGGCAGGGGAATACGCAGTATTTT. Translating gives CATSRTRQGNTQYF.

This clone was seen ten or more times. The chain is built from TRBV5-5 and TRBJ1-5; possibly TRBD1 for D (5 bases). Germline V gene lookup returns CDR1 SGHKS and CDR2 YYEKEE (reference sequence). The germline V and J ends were trimmed by 2 bases and 7 bases, with 10 bases remaining between them. The CDR3 is 13 amino acids. The CDR3 is CASSLSGGQPQHF. The CDR3 DNA reads as TGTGCCAGCAGCTTATCGGGGGGGCAGCCCCAGCATTTT.

The J gene is TRBJ2-2, the V gene TRBV11-2, with TRBD2 matching 10 bases. This CDR3 contains 18 residues. Germline V gives CDR1 SGHAT, CDR2 FQNNGV. V trimming: 5 bases; J trimming: 0 bases; junction bases outside the gene matches: 9. The CDR3 loop is CASSHRTSGPANTGELFF. CDR3 DNA sequence: TGTGCCAGCAGCCATCGGACTAGCGGTCCCGCGAACACCGGGGAGCTGTTTTTT.

The rearrangement uses TRBV27 and TRBJ1-5; TRBD1 is a possible D gene (5 bases). Trimming shortened V by 4 bases and J by 7 bases, and 14 bases separated the two germline ends. Germline V gene lookup returns CDR1 MNHEY and CDR2 SMNVEV (reference sequence). The CDR3 covers 14 residues. CDR3 nucleotide sequence: TGTGCCAGCAGTTCTCAGGGAATCCAACAGCCCCAGCATTTT. The encoded protein is CASSSQGIQQPQHF.

Remarks on this clone: Mismatch with germline at one junction end may stem from a read error. V and J are TRBV3-1 (or the pseudogene TRBV3-2) and TRBJ1-6, with 7 bases aligning to TRBD1. Germline CDR1 LGHDT, CDR2 YNNKEL (reference sequence). The CDR3 covers 14 residues. The CDR3 DNA follows: TGTGCCAGCAGCACCCTAGGACAGGATTCTCCCCTCCACTTT. It specifies CASSTLGQDSPLHF.

This rearrangement joins TRBV7-8 to TRBJ1-1; 10 bases match TRBD1. The V gene end was trimmed by 0 bases and the J gene end by 2 bases; junction bases not matched to a gene: 3. This CDR3 spans 16 amino acids. Looked up from germline, CDR1 is SGHVS and CDR2 is FQNEAQ. The CDR3 reads CASSLAGQGVNTEAFF. CDR3 nucleotide sequence: TGTGCCAGCAGCTTAGCCGGACAGGGGGTAAACACTGAAGCTTTCTTT.

The chain combines TRBV4-2 with TRBJ1-2; D possibly corresponds to TRBD1 (5 bases). CDR1 and CDR2 from the germline V gene are LGHNA and YNFKEQ. The V end lost 0 bases, the J end lost 2 bases, and 10 bases lay between the germline ends. This CDR3 region has 15 residues. The CDR3 DNA is TGTGCCAGCAGCCAAGATTATCGGGGGAACTATGGCTACACCTTC. Translation gives CASSQDYRGNYGYTF.

The V gene is TRBV15, the J gene TRBJ2-7; 9 positions agree with TRBD2. V dropped 1 base and J dropped 3; count of bases not matched to a gene: 7. Germline CDR1 and CDR2: LNHNV and YYDKDF (reference sequence). The length of the CDR3 is 16 residues. The CDR3 DNA sequence: TGTGCCACCAGCAGAGGTGGCGGGAGGGCCCTCTACGAGCAGTACTTC. Translating it yields CATSRGGGRALYEQYF.

This clone was seen a few times. This chain joins TRBV7-9 and TRBJ2-7; 9 nucleotides match TRBD1. The CDR3 covers 13 residues. Germline CDR1 reads SEHNR; CDR2 reads FQNEAQ (reference sequence). Trimming at V came to 5 bases and at J to 13 bases, leaving 12 bases not matched to a gene. Written as DNA, the CDR3 is TGTGCCAGCAGCCAGTTGGGGGGGGACAGGGCCTACTTC. It encodes CASSQLGGDRAYF.

The chain couples TRBV29-1 to TRBJ2-1; 9 bases fit TRBD2. J was trimmed by 10 bases and V by 4 bases; bases with no gene match: 11. There are 14 residues in the CDR3. The germline gives CDR1 SQVTM, CDR2 ANQGSEA. Here the CDR3 reads CSVVSGTSSREQFF. The DNA of the CDR3 is TGCAGCGTTGTATCCGGGACTAGCTCAAGGGAGCAGTTCTTC.

This chain links TRBV18 with TRBJ2-3; 8 bases are shared with TRBD2. Germline V lookup: CDR1 KGHSH, CDR2 LQKENI. CDR3 length equals 15 residues. Trimming cost V 3 bases and J 0 bases; bases outside gene matches: 2. Here the CDR3 reads CASSPIAGSTDTQYF. The CDR3 coding sequence is TGTGCCAGCTCACCCATAGCGGGGAGCACAGATACGCAGTATTTT.

This rearrangement joins TRBV11-3 to TRBJ2-1, with TRBD2 as a possible D gene (7 bases). This CDR3 contains 16 residues. V dropped 5 bases and J dropped 4 bases, with 18 bases sitting between them. The germline V gene encodes CDR1 SGHNT and CDR2 YENEEA. Written as DNA, the CDR3 is TGTGCCAGCAGCCTCCGGGGGGCGGGGGCTTACAATGAGCAGTTCTTC. It encodes CASSLRGAGAYNEQFF. Variable domain in full (rest from reference TRBV11-3 and TRBJ2-1): EAGVVQSPRYKIIEKKQPVAFWCNPISGHNTLYWYLQNLGQGPELLIRYENEEAVDDSQLPKDRFSAERLKGVDSTLKIQPAELGDSAVYLCASSLRGAGAYNEQFFGPGTRLTVL.

This chain joins TRBV7-8 and TRBJ2-4, with D tentatively TRBD1 (6 bases). Trimming stripped 4 bases from V and 1 base from J, with 17 bases between. Germline-derived CDR1 and CDR2 are SGHVS and FQNEAQ. There are 17 residues in the CDR3. DNA of the CDR3: TGTGCCAGCAGCTCGTACGGCAGGGGAAATGCCAAAAACATTCAGTACTTC. As protein: CASSSYGRGNAKNIQYF. Full variable domain (rest looked up from reference TRBV7-8 and TRBJ2-4): GAGVSQSPRYKVAKRGQDVALRCDPISGHVSLFWYQQALGQGPEFLTYFQNEAQLDKSGLPSDRFFAERPEGSVSTLKIQRTQQEDSAVYLCASSSYGRGNAKNIQYFGAGTRLSVL.

The CDR3 coding sequence is TGTGCCAGCAGCTTGGACGACAGTAGCACAGATACGCAGTATTTT. Residues: CASSLDDSSTDTQYF. The chain joins TRBV7-2 to TRBJ2-3, with D tentatively TRBD1 (5 bases). The length of the CDR3 is 15 residues. Trimming shortened V by 3 bases and J by 0 bases, and 10 bases separated the two germline ends. Germline CDR1 and CDR2: SGHTA and FQGNSA.

The gene calls are TRBV19 and TRBJ2-5, with TRBD2 as a possible D gene (5 bases). Germline V gene lookup returns CDR1 LNHDA and CDR2 SQIVND (reference sequence). The CDR3 runs 14 residues. V was cut by 1 base and J by 2 bases, with 8 bases left in between. CDR3 DNA: TGTGCCAGTAGTATAGGCGCGGGTCAAGAGACCCAGTACTTC. This translates into CASSIGAGQETQYF.

This clone was observed a single time. The gene calls are TRBV4-2 and TRBJ1-2; TRBD1 might be the D (6 bases). Germline lookup yields CDR1 LGHNA and CDR2 YNFKEQ. Trimming left V 2 bases short and J 5 bases short, with 15 bases between. This CDR3 has 15 residues. As DNA, the CDR3 is TGTGCCAGCAGCCAAAACCGGGACACGACTTATGGCTACACCTTC. Translating gives CASSQNRDTTYGYTF.